These T cell receptor beta chains were read from a single sample in a study of cytotoxic CD8 clonotypes in ibrutinib-treated CLL. Measured with immunoSEQ multiplex PCR; TCRdb has only the in-frame clones, and not every one. The data show 50,000 to 60,000 clones, with less than 90% seen just once and roughly 22% held by the top ten. The sample consisted of PBMCs, taken after 24 months of ibrutinib treatment. Receptors originate from a human donor with chronic lymphocytic leukemia. Both conserved end residues are part of each CDR3. The order of the fields is D gene, V gene, clone size, J gene, CDR3 protein, CDR3 DNA. The D gene is left open where the match is weak. Part of the rows lack a size; the others show once, few, many or a class for expanded clones.

.	TRBV15	.	TRBJ1-1	CATSRERAATEAFF	TGTGCCACCAGCAGAGAACGGGCGGCGACTGAAGCTTTCTTT
TRBD1	TRBV29-1	.	TRBJ2-7	CSVEFGTGPYEQYF	TGCAGCGTTGAGTTTGGGACAGGGCCCTACGAGCAGTACTTC
TRBD1	TRBV10-3	.	TRBJ2-5	CAIREGQGLETQYF	TGTGCCATCAGGGAGGGACAGGGGCTGGAGACCCAGTACTTC
.	TRBV7-9	.	TRBJ2-3	CASSPPTDTQYF	TGTGCCAGCAGCCCCCCCACAGATACGCAGTATTTT
TRBD2	TRBV9	.	TRBJ2-3	CASSVELGAGVSTDTQYF	TGTGCCAGCAGCGTAGAATTAGGGGCGGGAGTGTCCACAGATACGCAGTATTTT
.	TRBV15	.	TRBJ1-2	CATSRDEDGYTF	TGTGCCACCAGCAGAGACGAGGACGGCTACACCTTC
.	TRBV5-1	.	TRBJ2-6	CASSLGQGSAGANVLTF	TGCGCCAGCAGCTTGGGGCAGGGTTCGGCTGGGGCCAACGTCCTGACTTTC
TRBD1	TRBV7-3	.	TRBJ1-2	CASSTGTGGSYTF	TGTGCCAGCAGCACCGGGACAGGTGGTAGCTACACCTTC
TRBD1	TRBV19	.	TRBJ2-4	CASSIERTGGSQNIQYF	TGTGCCAGTAGTATAGAAAGAACAGGGGGCAGCCAAAACATTCAGTACTTC
.	TRBV6-9	.	TRBJ1-2	CASSYLGTEYGYTF	TGTGCCAGCAGTTACCTTGGGACCGAGTATGGCTACACCTTC
TRBD1	TRBV20-1	.	TRBJ2-7	CSARSYQGQGF	TGCAGTGCTAGATCCTACCAAGGACAGGGCTTC
TRBD2	TRBV9	.	TRBJ2-1	CASSPRTSYNEQFF	TGTGCCAGCAGCCCCCGGACTAGTTACAATGAGCAGTTCTTC
TRBD2	TRBV2	few	TRBJ2-2	CASIAGDYTGELFF	TGTGCCAGCATAGCGGGAGATTACACCGGGGAGCTGTTTTTT
.	TRBV5-1	.	TRBJ1-1	CASTGNGGTEAFF	TGCGCCAGTACAGGAAACGGGGGGACTGAAGCTTTCTTT
.	TRBV7-3	few	TRBJ1-2	CASSARDGRGGYTF	TGTGCCAGCAGCGCCCGGGACGGACGAGGAGGCTACACCTTC
.	TRBV19	.	TRBJ2-5	CASSHLNRQETQYF	TGTGCCAGTAGCCACCTCAACCGCCAAGAGACCCAGTACTTC
.	TRBV7-2	.	TRBJ2-7	CASSLYGGLYEQYF	TGTGCCAGCAGCTTATACGGGGGGCTCTACGAGCAGTACTTC
.	TRBV27	.	TRBJ2-7	CASRDGVQGVEQYF	TGTGCCAGCAGAGACGGCGTTCAAGGGGTCGAGCAGTACTTC
.	TRBV5-1	.	TRBJ1-2	CASSMDRAMGYTF	TGCGCCAGCAGCATGGACCGTGCTATGGGCTACACCTTC
TRBD2	TRBV11-2	.	TRBJ2-7	CASSPGTSGRGGRQYF	TGTGCCAGCAGCCCGGGGACTAGCGGGAGGGGAGGAAGGCAGTACTTC
.	TRBV10-3	.	TRBJ2-7	CATSGFDGRTTYEQYF	TGTGCCACGAGTGGATTCGATGGACGGACCACCTACGAGCAGTACTTC
TRBD2	TRBV28	.	TRBJ2-5	CASSFLAGETQYF	TGTGCCAGCAGTTTTTTAGCGGGAGAGACCCAGTACTTC
.	TRBV27	.	TRBJ2-6	CASSSPPGANVLTF	TGTGCCAGCAGTTCCCCCCCTGGGGCCAACGTCCTGACTTTC
.	TRBV28	once	TRBJ1-5	CASSFGGGRNQPQHF	TGTGCCAGCAGTTTCGGGGGAGGGAGGAATCAGCCCCAGCATTTT
TRBD1	TRBV7-2	.	TRBJ1-2	CASSSSNNRGGYTF	TGTGCCAGCAGCTCCTCCAACAACAGGGGCGGCTACACCTTC
TRBD2	TRBV11-3	once	TRBJ2-2	CASSSHVAGGRATGELFF	TGTGCCAGCAGCTCCCATGTAGCGGGAGGCCGCGCCACCGGGGAGCTGTTTTTT
.	TRBV27	.	TRBJ2-5	CASSLSGYQETQYF	TGTGCCAGCAGTTTATCGGGCTACCAAGAGACCCAGTACTTC
TRBD1	TRBV2	.	TRBJ1-6	CASSTDRGNSPLHF	TGTGCCAGCAGTACCGACAGGGGAAATTCACCCCTCCACTTT